This TCR beta chain was profiled in a study of PD-1 blockade in classical Hodgkin lymphoma. Germline V gene sequence: CDR1 SGHRS, CDR2 YFSETQ. The CDR3 is 15 amino acids. Trimming removed 0 bases from V and 4 bases from J, with 13 bases in between. Following autologous stem cell transplantation, relapse occurred in every patient, and exposure to brentuximab vedotin varied. Assay used: immunoSEQ multiplex PCR; TCRdb lists only in-frame clones, some missing. Among 50,000 to 75,000 clones listed, 85% to 90% were seen once. Note on this clone: Its target is unknown.

The study, taken as a whole, reports: Newly diagnosed and completely responding patients shared comparable baseline diversity. Patients were excluded if nivolumab began under 1 year after ASCT (the autologous transplant).

Sequenced here: peripheral blood mononuclear cells (PBMCs), sampled at baseline. The receptor was isolated from a human donor with classical Hodgkin lymphoma. The chain employs TRBV5-1 and TRBJ1-1; a weak D match, TRBD1 (6 bases). Written as DNA, the CDR3 is TGCGCCAGCAGCTTGGATGTGGGACATATCACTGAAGCTTTCTTT. This translates into CASSLDVGHITEAFF.